This T cell receptor beta chain was captured by sequencing in a study of cytotoxic CD8 clonotypes in ibrutinib-treated CLL. Study overall: Response sampling came at median 12 months of treatment, ranging about 6 to 40 months. General study points: At ibrutinib response, clonality increased, and at progression it declined back toward baseline. Clonotypes that were public were uncommon, and they contracted or stayed stable on treatment. While tracking circulating CD8+ T-cell counts, baseline clonality exceeded that of age-matched healthy donors.

This clone was counted once. What it binds is unknown. The CDR3 runs to 11 residues. Per the germline V gene, CDR1 is SGHTA and CDR2 is FQGNSA. Trimming removed 1 base from V and 8 bases from J, with 5 bases in between. Measured with immunoSEQ multiplex PCR; TCRdb has only the in-frame clones, and not every one. The sample includes 250,000 to 350,000 clones, about 72% seen only once; the top ten take about 5.3%. The sample here was PBMCs, taken at disease progression, from a patient treated with ibrutinib. The TCR comes from a human donor with chronic lymphocytic leukemia. V gene TRBV7-2 combines with J gene TRBJ1-2; D unresolved. Here the CDR3 reads CASSLGIGYTF. CDR3 nucleotides: TGTGCCAGCAGCTTAGGGATCGGCTACACCTTC. The complete variable domain, with remaining parts taken from reference TRBV7-2 and TRBJ1-2, reads GAGVSQSPSNKVTEKGKDVELRCDPISGHTALYWYRQSLGQGLEFLIYFQGNSAPDKSGLPSDRFSAERTGGSVSTLTIQRTQQEDSAVYLCASSLGIGYTFGSGTRLTVV.